This passage covers 21 T cell receptor beta chains from one sample sequenced in a study of blood T cell repertoires in COVID-19. The assay was immunoSEQ multiplex PCR, and TCRdb's table has in-frame clones only and misses some. Of 300,000 to 400,000 clones in the sample, around 90% were seen once. What was sequenced was peripheral blood. These receptors were obtained from a woman in her thirties with COVID-19, enrolled during active disease.

V is TRBV19 and J is TRBJ1-1, with D uncertain. V shed 5 bases and J shed 7 bases, with 14 bases lying between them. The CDR3 runs to 13 residues. In germline, CDR1 is LNHDA, CDR2 SQIVND (reference sequence). CDR3: CASSSTSSSEAFF. The CDR3 region has the DNA TGTGCCAGTAGTTCAACCTCATCGAGTGAAGCTTTCTTT.

This rearrangement joins TRBV7-9 to TRBJ1-1; no clear D gene. V shed 1 base and J shed 0 bases, with 6 bases lying between them. The CDR3 has 14 residues. CDR1 is SEHNR and CDR2 is FQNEAQ in the germline V gene (reference sequence). The CDR3 loop reads CASSLGELNTEAFF. For the CDR3, the DNA is TGTGCCAGCAGCTTAGGAGAATTGAACACTGAAGCTTTCTTT.

The chain links TRBV5-1 to TRBJ2-2; maybe TRBD1 (5 bases). Trimming left V 1 base short and J 0 bases short, with 7 bases between. CDR1 and CDR2 from the germline V gene are SGHRS and YFSETQ. The CDR3 loop spans 15 amino acids. The CDR3: CASSLTRANTGELFF. CDR3 DNA: TGCGCCAGCAGCTTGACCAGGGCGAACACCGGGGAGCTGTTTTTT.

The chain couples TRBV18 to TRBJ1-4; D might be TRBD1 (5 bases). CDR3 size: 16 residues. V lost 1 base, J lost 4 bases, and 13 bases lay in between. CDR1 and CDR2 from the germline V gene are KGHSH and LQKENI. CDR3 protein: CASSPQTVGSNEKLFF. CDR3 nucleotides: TGTGCCAGCTCACCACAGACAGTCGGAAGTAATGAAAAACTGTTTTTT.

The chain couples TRBV23-1 to TRBJ1-5; D uncertain. TRBV23-1 is an ORF; its function is uncertain. Trimming removed 4 bases from V and 4 bases from J, with 11 bases in between. This CDR3 has 14 residues. The CDR3 DNA follows: TGCGCCAGCAGTCTCCGGGTAGCGAATCAGCCCCAGCATTTT. Its translation: CASSLRVANQPQHF.

CDR3 sequence: CASSRDRGSGELFF. The CDR3 DNA reads as TGTGCCAGCAGCCGGGACAGGGGAAGCGGGGAGCTGTTTTTT. The chain is built from TRBV11-3 and TRBJ2-2, with TRBD1 matching 10 bases. Trimming took 5 bases from V and 7 from J; bases not matched to a gene: 4. The CDR3 loop spans 14 amino acids. CDR1 and CDR2 (germline): SGHNT, YENEEA. The full variable domain, in which reference TRBV11-3 and TRBJ2-2 provide the parts outside the CDR3, is EAGVVQSPRYKIIEKKQPVAFWCNPISGHNTLYWYLQNLGQGPELLIRYENEEAVDDSQLPKDRFSAERLKGVDSTLKIQPAELGDSAVYLCASSRDRGSGELFFGEGSRLTVL.

In its sample, this clone was seen once. V and J are TRBV11-2 and TRBJ2-1; no firm D call. Germline values: CDR1 SGHAT, CDR2 FQNNGV. The CDR3 spans 15 residues. V was clipped by 1 base and J by 4 bases, with 11 bases between them. CDR3 region: CASSLGSWLYNEQFF. In DNA form, the CDR3 reads TGTGCCAGCAGCTTAGGGAGTTGGCTGTACAATGAGCAGTTCTTC.

The chain is built from TRBV19 and TRBJ1-1, with TRBD1 as a possible D gene (5 bases). CDR1 LNHDA and CDR2 SQIVND come from the germline V gene (reference sequence). V was trimmed by 3 bases and J by 1 base, leaving 21 bases between them. This CDR3 is built from 18 residues. CDR3 loop: CASSIWVGGRFRNTEAFF. The CDR3 nucleotides read TGTGCCAGTAGTATTTGGGTCGGGGGTCGGTTCAGGAACACTGAAGCTTTCTTT.

The chain carries TRBV6-1 and TRBJ1-2; D not certain. V dropped 3 bases and J dropped 8 bases, with 10 bases sitting between them. The germline V gene encodes CDR1 MNHNS and CDR2 SASEGT. The CDR3 extends over 12 amino acids. This CDR3 reads CASSDPLLGYTF. Written as DNA, the CDR3 is TGTGCCAGCAGTGACCCTCTTTTGGGCTACACCTTC.

The rearrangement joins TRBV19 to TRBJ2-3, with TRBD2 as a possible D gene (5 bases). The germline CDR1 and CDR2 sequences are LNHDA and SQIVND (reference sequence). The V and J ends lost 7 bases and 2 bases respectively, with 13 bases between them. The CDR3 has 14 amino acids. CDR3 sequence: CASKGAETTDTQYF. The CDR3 DNA reads TGTGCCAGTAAGGGAGCGGAGACCACAGATACGCAGTATTTT. Looking up the rest from reference TRBV19 and TRBJ2-3 gives the full variable domain: DGGITQSPKYLFRKEGQNVTLSCEQNLNHDAMYWYRQDPGQGLRLIYYSQIVNDFQKGDIAEGYSVSREKKESFPLTVTSAQKNPTAFYLCASKGAETTDTQYFGPGTRLTVL.

This chain uses TRBV11-2 with TRBJ1-1; D may be TRBD1 (5 bases). This CDR3 is 17 amino acids long. The germline gives CDR1 SGHAT, CDR2 FQNNGV. V shed 4 bases and J shed 3 bases, with 21 bases lying between them. The CDR3 is CASSSGGGRGVDTEAFF. The CDR3 DNA reads as TGTGCCAGCAGCTCAGGCGGCGGTCGGGGGGTTGACACTGAAGCTTTCTTT.

The CDR3 DNA follows: TGTGCCAGCAGTTTAGAGACAGGGGGGAGGGAGACCCAGTACTTC. This gives the protein CASSLETGGRETQYF. This sequence joins TRBV3-1 (or the pseudogene TRBV3-2) and TRBJ2-5; 9 bases match TRBD1. The germline V gene has CDR1 LGHDT and CDR2 YNNKEL (reference sequence). V lost 6 bases and J lost 5; bases outside the gene matches: 10. The CDR3 totals 15 residues.

The chain is built from TRBV7-2 and TRBJ2-1, with 8 bases that match TRBD2. V shed 2 bases, J shed 4 bases, and the junction held 4 bases outside the gene matches. The CDR3 loop spans 15 amino acids. CDR1 SGHTA and CDR2 FQGNSA come from the germline V gene. This CDR3 reads CASSLFQRGYNEQFF. For the CDR3, the DNA is TGTGCCAGCAGCTTATTCCAGCGGGGGTACAATGAGCAGTTCTTC.

This chain joins TRBV5-6 and TRBJ2-5; no clear D. Trimming stripped 4 bases from V and 2 bases from J, with 12 bases between. Germline V gives CDR1 SGHDT, CDR2 YYEEEE. There are 14 residues in the CDR3. CDR3: CASSPKQKQETQYF. CDR3 sequence (DNA): TGTGCCAGCAGCCCGAAACAGAAACAAGAGACCCAGTACTTC.

The chain recombines TRBV5-1 with TRBJ1-3; possible D gene TRBD1, 5 bases. CDR3 length: 17 residues. The V gene's germline CDR1 is SGHRS and CDR2 YFSETQ. Trimming pared 0 bases from V and 0 bases from J, leaving 13 bases between. CDR3 protein: CASSLGGRAFSGNTIYF. In DNA form, the CDR3 reads TGCGCCAGCAGCTTGGGGGGCAGGGCCTTCTCTGGAAACACCATATATTTT.

The rearrangement links TRBV29-1 to TRBJ2-3; 7 nucleotides line up with TRBD1. The CDR3 loop spans 13 amino acids. Germline lookup yields CDR1 SQVTM and CDR2 ANQGSEA. V lost 8 bases to trimming and J lost 2 bases; unmatched junction nucleotides: 7. CDR3 in DNA: TGCAGCAGCCGACAGGGATTCACAGATACGCAGTATTTT. Its protein is CSSRQGFTDTQYF.

The chain uses TRBV2 and TRBJ1-5; D perhaps matches TRBD1 (5 bases). CDR1 SNHLY and CDR2 FYNNEI come from the germline V gene. V gave up 3 bases and J gave up 4 bases, with 10 bases separating them. The CDR3 length is 14 residues. The CDR3 region is CASSDKTVNQPQHF. The CDR3 nucleotides are TGTGCCAGCAGTGATAAGACAGTTAATCAGCCCCAGCATTTT.

The chain joins TRBV29-1 to TRBJ2-6; 8 bases align to TRBD1. The V gene end was trimmed by 4 bases and the J gene end by 0 bases; junction bases not matched to a gene: 8. The CDR3 is 17 residues long. Per germline, CDR1 SQVTM and CDR2 ANQGSEA. The CDR3 here is CSVGRQGLRSGANVLTF. The CDR3 nucleotides are TGCAGCGTTGGACGACAGGGGCTCCGCTCTGGGGCCAACGTCCTGACTTTC.

The chain carries TRBV28 and TRBJ1-6; maybe TRBD1 (6 bases). V was shortened by 8 bases and J by 10 bases, with 18 bases between the two germline ends. Germline CDR1 reads MDHEN; CDR2 reads SYDVKM. The CDR3 spans 14 residues. The CDR3 spells CASGPAGAWSPLHF. DNA of the CDR3: TGTGCCAGCGGCCCTGCGGGGGCTTGGTCACCCCTCCACTTT.

This sequence joins TRBV5-1 and TRBJ2-1; tentatively, D is TRBD2 (6 bases). This CDR3 spans 15 amino acids. CDR1 is SGHRS, CDR2 YFSETQ, per germline. V dropped 4 bases and J dropped 8 bases, with 19 bases sitting between them. CDR3 nucleotide sequence: TGCGCCAGCAGCGGCTCGGGCGGGCCGGGGGATGAGCAGTTCTTC. Residues: CASSGSGGPGDEQFF.

This clone showed up just once. This chain joins TRBV10-3 and TRBJ1-3, with D perhaps TRBD1 (6 bases). The CDR3 sequence is 12 residues long. Germline CDR1 ENHRY, CDR2 SYGVKD. V dropped 4 bases and J dropped 7 bases, with 8 bases sitting between them. The CDR3 sequence is CAISADRNTIYF. DNA of the CDR3: TGTGCCATCAGTGCCGACAGGAACACCATATATTTT.